A single T cell receptor beta chain is shown here with its context. The data stem from a study of blood T cell repertoires in COVID-19. Overall study: Sites across the United States, Italy and Spain contributed samples from acute and convalescent COVID-19. Sample material is recorded as cDNA or gDNA derived from T cells, B-cell-depleted T cells, or PBMCs.

With 7 bases removed from V and 2 bases from J, the gap between germline ends came to 19 bases. This CDR3 contains 16 residues. CDR1 LNHDA and CDR2 SQIVND come from the germline V gene (reference sequence). Authors' processing steps: The assay estimated nucleated cells by amplifying reference gene primers. TCRdb keeps only in-frame clones here, not all; method: immunoSEQ multiplex PCR. That table gives V, J and clone size, and the DNA gave D and trimming. This table has about 250,000 clones, about 88% appearing once. This sequence was found in a woman between 35 and 50 years old who had recovered from COVID-19. The sequencing sample was made of peripheral blood. This chain uses TRBV19 with TRBJ2-3; possibly TRBD2 for D (6 bases). This CDR3 is CASTPTVAGTTDTQYF. The CDR3 DNA follows: TGTGCCAGTACCCCGACCGTGGCGGGGACCACAGATACGCAGTATTTT.